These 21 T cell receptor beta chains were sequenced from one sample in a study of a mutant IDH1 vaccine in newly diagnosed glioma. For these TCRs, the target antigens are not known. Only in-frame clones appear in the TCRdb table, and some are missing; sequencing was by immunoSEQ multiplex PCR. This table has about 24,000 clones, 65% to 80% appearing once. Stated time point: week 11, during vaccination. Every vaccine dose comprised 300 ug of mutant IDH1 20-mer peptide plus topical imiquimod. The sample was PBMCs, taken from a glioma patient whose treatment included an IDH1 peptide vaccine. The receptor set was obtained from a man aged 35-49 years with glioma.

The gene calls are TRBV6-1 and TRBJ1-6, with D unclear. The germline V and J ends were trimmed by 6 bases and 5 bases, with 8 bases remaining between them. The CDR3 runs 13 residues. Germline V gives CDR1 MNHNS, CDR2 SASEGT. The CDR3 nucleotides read TGTGCCAGCAGGGATCTAAATAATTCACCCCTCCACTTT. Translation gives CASRDLNNSPLHF.

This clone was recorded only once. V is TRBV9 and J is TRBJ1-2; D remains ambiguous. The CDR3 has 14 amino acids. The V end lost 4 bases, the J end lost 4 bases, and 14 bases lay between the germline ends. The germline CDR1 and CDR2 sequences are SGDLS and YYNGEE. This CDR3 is CASSSPGRSYGYTF. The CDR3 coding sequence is TGTGCCAGCAGCTCACCCGGGAGGTCCTATGGCTACACCTTC.

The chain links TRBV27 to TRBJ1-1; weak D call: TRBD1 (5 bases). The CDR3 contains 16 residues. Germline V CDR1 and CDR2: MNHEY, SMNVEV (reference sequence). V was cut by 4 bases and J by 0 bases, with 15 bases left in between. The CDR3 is CASSYLDSTLNTEAFF. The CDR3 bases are TGTGCCAGCAGTTACCTCGACAGCACCCTGAACACTGAAGCTTTCTTT.

The CDR3 DNA is TGTGCCAGCAGTTCCCTTTTTGGGGAGAGCTCCTATAATTCACCCCTCCACTTT. Its protein is CASSSLFGESSYNSPLHF. The V gene is TRBV27, the J gene TRBJ1-6; D is ambiguous. V gave up 4 bases and J gave up 0 bases, with 16 bases separating them. The CDR3 runs to 18 residues. Germline values: CDR1 MNHEY, CDR2 SMNVEV (reference sequence).

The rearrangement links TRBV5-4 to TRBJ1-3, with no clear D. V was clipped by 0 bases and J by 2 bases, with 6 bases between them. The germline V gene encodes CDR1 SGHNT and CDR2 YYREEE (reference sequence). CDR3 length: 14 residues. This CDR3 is CASSLEGPGNTIYF. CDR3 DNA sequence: TGTGCCAGCAGCTTGGAAGGGCCTGGAAACACCATATATTTT. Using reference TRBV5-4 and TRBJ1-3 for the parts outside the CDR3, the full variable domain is ETGVTQSPTHLIKTRGQQVTLRCSSQSGHNTVSWYQQALGQGPQFIFQYYREEENGRGNFPPRFSGLQFPNYSSELNVNALELDDSALYLCASSLEGPGNTIYFGEGSWLTVV.

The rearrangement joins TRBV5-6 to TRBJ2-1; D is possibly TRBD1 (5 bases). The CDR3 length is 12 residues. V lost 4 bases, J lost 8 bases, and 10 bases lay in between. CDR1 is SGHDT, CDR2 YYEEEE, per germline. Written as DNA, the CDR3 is TGTGCCAGCAGCCAGGGCCGCCATGAGCAGTTCTTC. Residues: CASSQGRHEQFF.

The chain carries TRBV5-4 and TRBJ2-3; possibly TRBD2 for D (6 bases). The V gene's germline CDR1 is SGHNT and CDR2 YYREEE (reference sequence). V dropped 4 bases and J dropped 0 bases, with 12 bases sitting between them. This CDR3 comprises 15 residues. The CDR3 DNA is TGTGCCAGCAGCGGCCTTGGGACTAGCACAGATACGCAGTATTTT. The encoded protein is CASSGLGTSTDTQYF.

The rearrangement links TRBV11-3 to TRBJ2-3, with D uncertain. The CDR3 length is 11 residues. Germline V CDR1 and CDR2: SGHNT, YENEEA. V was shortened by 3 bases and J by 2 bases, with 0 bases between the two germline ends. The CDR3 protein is CASSFTDTQYF. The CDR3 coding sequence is TGTGCCAGCAGCTTCACAGATACGCAGTATTTT.

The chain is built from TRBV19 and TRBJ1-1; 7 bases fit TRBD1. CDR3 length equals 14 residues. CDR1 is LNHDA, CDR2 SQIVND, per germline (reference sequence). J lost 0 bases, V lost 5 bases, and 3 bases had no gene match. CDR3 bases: TGTGCCAGTAGTTTACAGGGGCTGAACACTGAAGCTTTCTTT. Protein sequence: CASSLQGLNTEAFF.

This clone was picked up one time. The CDR3 region has the DNA TGTGCCAGCAGAAGCGGCGGGAGAAACACCGGGGAGCTGTTTTTT. This encodes CASRSGGRNTGELFF. The chain uses TRBV6-5 and TRBJ2-2, with 7 bases fitting TRBD2. Losses at the gene ends were 6 bases for V and 2 bases for J; bases not matched to a gene: 6. CDR1 and CDR2 (germline): MNHEY, SVGAGI. The CDR3 covers 15 residues.

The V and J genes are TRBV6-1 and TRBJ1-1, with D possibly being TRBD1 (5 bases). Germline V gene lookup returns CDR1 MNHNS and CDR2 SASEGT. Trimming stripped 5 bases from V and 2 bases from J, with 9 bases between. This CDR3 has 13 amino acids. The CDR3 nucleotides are TGTGCCAGCAGTCCGACAGTTAACACTGAAGCTTTCTTT. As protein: CASSPTVNTEAFF.

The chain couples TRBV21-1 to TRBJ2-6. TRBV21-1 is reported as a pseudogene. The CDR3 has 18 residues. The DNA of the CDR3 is TGTGCCAGCAGCAAAGTCGGGGGCTTACTCTCTGGGGCCAACGTCCTGACTTTC. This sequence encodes CASSKVGGLLSGANVLTF.

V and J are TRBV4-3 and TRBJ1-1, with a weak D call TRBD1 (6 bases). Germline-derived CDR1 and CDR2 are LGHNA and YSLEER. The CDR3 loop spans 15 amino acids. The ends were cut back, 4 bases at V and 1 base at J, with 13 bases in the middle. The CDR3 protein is CASSRVLTGNTEAFF. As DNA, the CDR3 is TGCGCCAGCAGCCGGGTCTTGACAGGGAACACTGAAGCTTTCTTT.

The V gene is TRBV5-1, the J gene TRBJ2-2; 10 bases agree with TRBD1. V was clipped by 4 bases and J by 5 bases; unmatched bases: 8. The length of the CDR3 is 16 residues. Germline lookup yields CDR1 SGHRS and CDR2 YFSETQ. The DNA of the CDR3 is TGCGCCAGCAGCATGACAGGGGGCGAGTATACCGGGGAGCTGTTTTTT. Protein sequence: CASSMTGGEYTGELFF.

The CDR3 region has the DNA TGTGCCAGCAGCCTGCGGGGGGACATGTACGAGCAGTACTTC. Translated, it gives CASSLRGDMYEQYF. The gene calls are TRBV16 and TRBJ2-7; TRBD2 aligns across 8 bases. Losses at the gene ends were 4 bases for V and 4 bases for J; bases not matched to a gene: 6. The CDR3 loop spans 14 amino acids. Germline values: CDR1 KGHSY, CDR2 FQNENV.

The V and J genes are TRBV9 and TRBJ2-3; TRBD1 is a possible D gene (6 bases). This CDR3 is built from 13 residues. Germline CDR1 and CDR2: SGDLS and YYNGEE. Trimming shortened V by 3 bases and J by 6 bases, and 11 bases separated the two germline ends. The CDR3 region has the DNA TGTGCCAGCAGCGCACAGGGAGTGGATACGCAGTATTTT. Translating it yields CASSAQGVDTQYF. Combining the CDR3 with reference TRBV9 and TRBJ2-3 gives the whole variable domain DSGVTQTPKHLITATGQRVTLRCSPRSGDLSVYWYQQSLDQGLQFLIQYYNGEERAKGNILERFSAQQFPDLHSELNLSSLELGDSALYFCASSAQGVDTQYFGPGTRLTVL.

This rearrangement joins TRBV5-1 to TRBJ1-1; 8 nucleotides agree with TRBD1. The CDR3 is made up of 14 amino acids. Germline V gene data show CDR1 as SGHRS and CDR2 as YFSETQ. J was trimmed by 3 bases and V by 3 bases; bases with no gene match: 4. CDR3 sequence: CASSSGQGYTEAFF. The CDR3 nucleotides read TGCGCCAGCAGCTCAGGACAGGGATACACTGAAGCTTTCTTT.

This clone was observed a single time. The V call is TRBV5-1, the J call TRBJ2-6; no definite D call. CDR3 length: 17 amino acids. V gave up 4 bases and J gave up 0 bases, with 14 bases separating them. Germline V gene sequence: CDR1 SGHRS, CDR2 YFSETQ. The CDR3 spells CASSATAVSSGANVLTF. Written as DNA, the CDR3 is TGCGCCAGCAGCGCTACGGCCGTAAGCTCTGGGGCCAACGTCCTGACTTTC.

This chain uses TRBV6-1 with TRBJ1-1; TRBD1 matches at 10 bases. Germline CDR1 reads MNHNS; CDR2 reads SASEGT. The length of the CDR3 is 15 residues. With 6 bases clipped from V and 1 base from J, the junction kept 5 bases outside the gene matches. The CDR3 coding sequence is TGTGCCAGCAGGCAGGGGGACAGGGGGAACACTGAAGCTTTCTTT. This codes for CASRQGDRGNTEAFF.

CDR3 protein: CASSQTTTATYGYTF. CDR3 bases: TGCGCCAGCAGCCAAACAACGACAGCTACCTATGGCTACACCTTC. The chain employs TRBV4-1 and TRBJ1-2, with D possibly TRBD1 on 5 matching bases. CDR3 length: 15 amino acids. Deletions cut 2 bases from V and 4 bases from J, with 14 bases between. The germline V gene has CDR1 MGHRA and CDR2 YSYEKL.

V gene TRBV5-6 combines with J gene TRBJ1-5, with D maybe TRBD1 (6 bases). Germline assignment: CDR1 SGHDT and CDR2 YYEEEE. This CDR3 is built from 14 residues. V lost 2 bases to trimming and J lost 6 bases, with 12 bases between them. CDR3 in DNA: TGTGCCAGCAGCTTAGGCAGGGGAGCTCAGCCCCAGCATTTT. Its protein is CASSLGRGAQPQHF.